Below are 6 T cell receptor beta chains sequenced from a single sample in a study of T-cell reconstitution after alpha-beta-depleted transplantation in children. Unique molecular identifiers were used to barcode this TCRbeta library. MiXCR, run by TCRdb on the PCR reads, gives a single entry per CDR3 protein. The data show hundreds of thousands of distinct CDR3 sequences, 23% seen once. Specimen: PBMCs, mostly from graft donor cells, collected 360 days after TCRalphabeta/CD19-depleted stem cell transplant. The receptors shown here come from a boy in the first two years of life who had a stem cell transplant for acute myeloid leukemia, so the T cells may come from the graft donor.

This clonotype has a handful of counts. V gene TRBV28 combines with J gene TRBJ2-7; D might be TRBD1 (6 bases). V was shortened by 6 bases and J by 0 bases, with 18 bases between the two germline ends. Germline V gene sequence: CDR1 MDHEN, CDR2 SYDVKM. The CDR3 extends over 16 amino acids. CDR3 coding DNA: TGTGCCAGCAGCAGGGCAGGGGCCCAGTTCTCCTACGAGCAGTACGTC. This translates into CASSRAGAQFSYEQYV.

This clonotype has at least ten counts. V and J are TRBV5-1 and TRBJ2-7, with D uncertain. The CDR3 sequence is 10 residues long. Trimming left V 1 base short and J 6 bases short, with 2 bases between. Germline loops: CDR1 SGHRS, CDR2 YFSETQ. CDR3 DNA sequence: TGCGCCAGCAGCTTGCTCGAGCAGTACGTC. This sequence encodes CASSLLEQYV.

The rearrangement joins TRBV4-1 to TRBJ2-5, with D unresolved. Trimming shortened V by 1 base and J by 3 bases, and 15 bases separated the two germline ends. The CDR3 totals 16 residues. Per germline, CDR1 MGHRA and CDR2 YSYEKL. The CDR3 protein is CASSQVSRTVEETQYF. Here the CDR3 DNA reads TGCGCCAGCAGCCAAGTTTCCAGGACGGTTGAAGAGACCCAGTACTTC.

This clonotype has a handful of counts. V is TRBV12-3 or TRBV12-4 and J is TRBJ2-1; 7 nucleotides align to TRBD1. The length of the CDR3 is 16 residues. Trimming took 6 bases from V and 4 from J; bases not matched to a gene: 12. This CDR3 is CASSENRGPPYNEQFF. CDR3 bases: TGTGCCAGCAGCGAGAACAGGGGTCCTCCATACAATGAGCAGTTCTTC.

In this sample, this clonotype turned up a few times. This chain joins TRBV11-2 and TRBJ2-7, with D tentatively TRBD1 (7 bases). The CDR3 sequence is 16 residues long. V was clipped by 5 bases and J by 1 base, with 18 bases between them. Germline V CDR1 and CDR2: SGHAT, FQNNGV. The CDR3 sequence: CASSQPSPGGSYEQYV. CDR3 in DNA: TGTGCCAGCAGCCAACCCTCGCCAGGGGGGTCCTACGAGCAGTACGTC.

This clonotype was seen only a few times. The chain combines TRBV12-3 or TRBV12-4 with TRBJ2-5; 7 nucleotides match TRBD1. V shed 5 bases, J shed 7 bases, and the junction held 13 bases outside the gene matches. This CDR3 is 15 amino acids long. The CDR3 reads CASSGLGTAWGTQYF. The CDR3 DNA is TGTGCCAGCAGTGGCCTCGGGACAGCTTGGGGGACCCAGTACTTC.